A few counts support the clone carrying this T cell receptor (beta chain). Its antigen is unknown. Germline V gene sequence: CDR1 SNHLY, CDR2 FYNNEI. The V and J ends lost 8 bases and 4 bases respectively, with 26 bases between them. The CDR3 covers 17 residues. These data are taken from a study of T-cell memory formation after mild COVID-19. Study background: The study found TCR clusters largely donor specific.

TCRdb recomputed calls from the 5' RACE reads with MiXCR, one row per CDR3 protein. The sample lists around 300,000 distinct CDR3 sequences, under 8.5% occurring once. Study-level points and caveats: Among clones contracting day 15 to 85, CD4/CD8 was balanced, whereas later expanders leaned CD4+.

Sequenced material: PBMCs or a T cell subset sorted from them (not recorded which). The TCR comes from a man aged 18 to 29 who had mild COVID-19 (a few samples of this study predate the infection). Cell type and time point are not known. The J gene is TRBJ2-5, the V gene TRBV2, with D possibly TRBD2 on 6 matching bases. The CDR3 DNA reads TGTGCCAGCTTCGGGGAGGACTCCCGGAGGGTGGGAGAGACCCAGTACTTC. Its translation is CASFGEDSRRVGETQYF.